These 21 T cell receptor beta chains share one sample of origin, sequenced in a study of blood T cells in healthy people across ages. Then a second PCR, running roughly 7 to 12 cycles, was carried out with a sample-barcoded 5' primer and a J-beta primer mix. Each CDR3 protein gets one entry after TCRdb re-called the 5' RACE reads with MiXCR. The sample has approximately 800,000 distinct CDR3 sequences, 58% seen once. What was sequenced was blood. These TCRs come from a man aged 30 to 39 in good health.

V and J are TRBV3-1 and TRBJ1-2; possibly TRBD1 for D (5 bases). CDR3 length: 15 residues. With 5 bases removed from V and 0 bases from J, the gap between germline ends came to 13 bases. Germline CDR1 and CDR2: LGHDT and YNNKEL (reference sequence). CDR3 region: CASSSWGRANYGYTF. Written as DNA, the CDR3 is TGTGCCAGCAGCTCCTGGGGCAGAGCTAACTATGGCTACACCTTC.

This clonotype was seen only a few times. The chain uses TRBV12-3 or TRBV12-4 and TRBJ2-3, with TRBD1 identical over 7 bases. The CDR3 covers 16 residues. V shed 5 bases, J shed 3 bases, and the junction held 11 bases outside the gene matches. For the CDR3, the DNA is TGTGCCAGCAGTGCCCAGGGACAGCTCGTAACAGATACGCAGTATTTT. Translated, it gives CASSAQGQLVTDTQYF.

In this sample, this clonotype turned up a few times. V gene TRBV6-2 or TRBV6-3 combines with J gene TRBJ2-1, with D perhaps assigned TRBD1 or TRBD2 (6 bases each). V lost 8 bases to trimming and J lost 3 bases, with 17 bases between them. Germline V gene data show CDR1 as MNHEY and CDR2 as SVGEGT. This CDR3 has 15 amino acids. CDR3 sequence: CASQAGHEDYNEQFF. The DNA for the CDR3 is TGTGCCAGCCAGGCGGGACACGAGGACTACAATGAGCAGTTCTTC.

This clonotype has more than one count but fewer than ten. The J gene is TRBJ1-2, the V gene TRBV10-3; tentatively, D is TRBD1 (6 bases). V was cut by 6 bases and J by 4 bases, with 12 bases left in between. The CDR3 has 13 amino acids. From germline, CDR1 is ENHRY and CDR2 SYGVKD. Here the CDR3 reads CAIRGDTSYGYTF. The CDR3 DNA follows: TGTGCCATCAGGGGGGACACTAGCTATGGCTACACCTTC.

This rearrangement joins TRBV27 to TRBJ2-7; D ambiguous. This CDR3 has 12 residues. The V end was cut by 6 bases, the J end by 4 bases, with 10 bases between. CDR1 and CDR2 (germline): MNHEY, SMNVEV (reference sequence). CDR3 amino acids: CASRANLYEQYF. The DNA of the CDR3 is TGTGCCAGCAGGGCCAACCTTTACGAGCAGTACTTC.

The V and J genes are TRBV7-9 and TRBJ2-5; no definite D call. The CDR3 is 14 amino acids. Germline-derived CDR1 and CDR2 are SEHNR and FQNEAQ (reference sequence). Trimming stripped 4 bases from V and 0 bases from J, with 9 bases between. CDR3 residues: CASSSQTYQETQYF. The CDR3, as DNA: TGTGCCAGCAGCTCCCAAACCTACCAAGAGACCCAGTACTTC.

V is TRBV7-2 and J is TRBJ2-3, with D perhaps matching TRBD1 or TRBD2 (5 bases each). Trimming left V 2 bases short and J 3 bases short, with 12 bases between. CDR3 length: 15 amino acids. The germline gives CDR1 SGHTA, CDR2 FQGNSA. For the CDR3, the DNA is TGTGCCAGCAGCTTATTACAGGAGGCAACAGATACGCAGTATTTT. This encodes CASSLLQEATDTQYF.

V gene TRBV27 combines with J gene TRBJ2-1; 9 positions agree with TRBD1. The CDR3 sequence is 20 residues long. V shed 0 bases, J shed 7 bases, and the junction held 19 bases outside the gene matches. Germline V gives CDR1 MNHEY, CDR2 SMNVEV (reference sequence). The CDR3 DNA sequence: TGTGCCAGCAGTTTATCCGGGACAGGGCCCCTAATCCTAGCCGGTAATGAGCAGTTCTTC. This translates into CASSLSGTGPLILAGNEQFF.

This chain joins TRBV5-1 and TRBJ1-4, with a tentative D call TRBD1 (5 bases). Trimming removed 4 bases at V and 14 bases at J, with 15 bases between. This CDR3 is 12 amino acids long. Germline loops: CDR1 SGHRS, CDR2 YFSETQ. Here the CDR3 DNA reads TGCGCCAGCAGCGGCGGGACTTCGAGCCTGTTTTTT. The encoded protein is CASSGGTSSLFF.

This sequence joins TRBV27 and TRBJ2-3; 10 bases map to TRBD2. J gave up 6 bases and V 7 bases, and 7 bases lay outside the gene matches. Per germline, CDR1 MNHEY and CDR2 SMNVEV (reference sequence). The CDR3 has 14 amino acids. The CDR3 reads CASTTSGVLDTQYF. As DNA, the CDR3 is TGTGCCAGCACAACTAGCGGGGTTCTGGATACGCAGTATTTT.

The sample holds a few counts of this clonotype. The V and J genes are TRBV10-3 and TRBJ2-5; a possible D gene is TRBD2 (6 bases). The J call is doubtful: the DNA matches TRBJ2-7 better. Germline loops: CDR1 ENHRY, CDR2 SYGVKD. CDR3 length: 15 residues. The DNA for the CDR3 is TGTGCCATCAGTGTGAAAGGCAGAACGGGAGTCGAGCAGTACTTC. This gives the protein CAISVKGRTGVEQYF.

This clonotype was picked up many times. The chain recombines TRBV5-6 with TRBJ2-6; TRBD1 or TRBD2 may be the D gene (5 bases each). The length of the CDR3 is 14 residues. The V end lost 7 bases, the J end lost 0 bases, and 8 bases lay between the germline ends. Germline V CDR1 and CDR2: SGHDT, YYEEEE. This CDR3 reads CASDGTSGANVLTF. DNA for the CDR3: TGTGCCAGCGACGGGACCTCTGGGGCCAACGTCCTGACTTTC.

The V call is TRBV27, the J call TRBJ1-1; D not certain. The CDR3 has 8 residues. Germline-derived CDR1 and CDR2 are MNHEY and SMNVEV (reference sequence). The CDR3 here is CSNTEAFF. CDR3 DNA: TGTTCGAACACTGAAGCTTTCTTT.

This clonotype was seen a handful of times. The chain is built from TRBV7-9 and TRBJ1-6; D gene uncertain. V lost 8 bases and J lost 10, with 15 bases in between. The CDR3 has 13 amino acids. CDR1 and CDR2 from the germline V gene are SEHNR and FQNEAQ (reference sequence). The CDR3 loop reads CASAKREGSPLHF. As DNA, the CDR3 is TGTGCCAGCGCGAAAAGAGAGGGCTCACCCCTCCACTTT.

The rearrangement joins TRBV4-2 to TRBJ2-1, with D unresolved. V lost 3 bases and J 6 bases, leaving 15 bases between the germline ends. From germline, CDR1 is LGHNA and CDR2 YNFKEQ. The CDR3 length is 15 residues. Here the CDR3 reads CASSQHLESPNEQFF. In DNA, the CDR3 is TGTGCCAGCAGCCAGCATCTGGAATCTCCCAATGAGCAGTTCTTC.

This clonotype came up once. The rearrangement joins TRBV6-2 or TRBV6-3 to TRBJ1-4, with unresolved D. Germline CDR1 and CDR2: MNHEY and SVGEGT. V was clipped by 7 bases and J by 4 bases, with 10 bases between them. The CDR3 runs 13 residues. Here the CDR3 reads CASMSQVNEKLFF. The CDR3 DNA is TGTGCCAGCATGTCGCAGGTTAATGAAAAACTGTTTTTT.

In its sample, this clonotype was seen a few times. This rearrangement joins TRBV4-3 to TRBJ2-1; D is possibly TRBD2 (5 bases). The germline V and J ends were trimmed by 5 bases and 5 bases, with 22 bases remaining between them. CDR3 length: 17 residues. Germline values: CDR1 LGHNA, CDR2 YSLEER. The CDR3 loop reads CASSTQATPGINNEQFF. In nucleotides, the CDR3 is TGCGCCAGCAGCACCCAGGCCACACCCGGGATAAACAATGAGCAGTTCTTC.

The chain recombines TRBV29-1 with TRBJ2-7; D not certain. From germline, CDR1 is SQVTM and CDR2 ANQGSEA. V gave up 4 bases and J gave up 0 bases, with 16 bases separating them. The CDR3 is 15 amino acids. CDR3 bases: TGCAGCGTTGCTGGTGAACCCGCTAGCTCCTACGAGCAGTACTTC. Encoded protein: CSVAGEPASSYEQYF.

Comment on this clonotype: At one of its ends the junction is not consistent with the germline gene, which may arise from a read error. The CDR3 sequence is CVSSSTGMVDEQFF. The DNA for the CDR3 is TGCGTCAGCAGCTCGACAGGGATGGTCGATGAGCAGTTCTTC. The V and J genes are TRBV5-1 and TRBJ2-1, with TRBD1 identical over 7 bases. CDR1 SGHRS and CDR2 YFSETQ come from the germline V gene. The CDR3 has 14 residues.

This sequence joins TRBV7-9 and TRBJ2-4; 7 bases fit TRBD2. The better agreement between TRBJ2-5 and the DNA end casts doubt on the J call. The germline gives CDR1 SEHNR, CDR2 FQNEAQ (reference sequence). The CDR3 is 14 amino acids. CDR3 nucleotide sequence: TGTGCCAGCAGCTTCGGTGGCGGGACTAAGACCCAGTACTTC. This sequence encodes CASSFGGGTKTQYF.

In this sample, this clonotype turned up a few times. The chain carries TRBV7-2 and TRBJ1-5; no reliable D call. Trimming took 3 bases from V and 3 from J, leaving 9 bases between them. The CDR3 is 14 amino acids. Germline-derived CDR1 and CDR2 are SGHTA and FQGNSA. CDR3 DNA sequence: TGTGCCAGCAGCTTCTTCCAAAACAATCAGCCCCAGCATTTT. Translation gives CASSFFQNNQPQHF.